This T cell receptor (beta chain) was captured by sequencing in a study of cytomegalovirus exposure and HLA in healthy donors. PCR was performed using 60 Vbeta and 13 Jbeta primers. Method: immunoSEQ multiplex PCR; TCRdb's copy keeps in-frame clones and lacks some. The sample contains just over 150,000 clones, 80% to 90% of which appear only once. This receptor was taken from a man aged 45-65 years in good health and CMV-seropositive. The source material was PBMCs.

The CDR3 loop is CASSRDRGLYNEQFF. The CDR3 DNA follows: TGCGCCAGCAGCCGTGACAGGGGGCTTTACAATGAGCAGTTCTTC. The chain employs TRBV10-2 and TRBJ2-1; TRBD1 aligns across 10 bases. This CDR3 is 15 amino acids long. The germline V gene has CDR1 WSHSY and CDR2 SAAADI. V dropped 6 bases and J dropped 4; count of bases not matched to a gene: 6.